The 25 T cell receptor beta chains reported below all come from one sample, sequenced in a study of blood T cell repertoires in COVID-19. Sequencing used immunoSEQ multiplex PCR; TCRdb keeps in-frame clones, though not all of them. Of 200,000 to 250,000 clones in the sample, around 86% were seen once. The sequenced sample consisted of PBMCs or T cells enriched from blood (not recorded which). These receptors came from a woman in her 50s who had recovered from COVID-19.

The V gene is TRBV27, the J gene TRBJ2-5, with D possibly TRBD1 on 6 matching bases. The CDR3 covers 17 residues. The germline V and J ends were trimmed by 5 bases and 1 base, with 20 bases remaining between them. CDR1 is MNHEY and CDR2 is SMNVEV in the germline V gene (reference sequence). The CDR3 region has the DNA TGTGCCAGCAGTCCGCTGACAGGAAGCTATTCCCAAGAGACCCAGTACTTC. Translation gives CASSPLTGSYSQETQYF.

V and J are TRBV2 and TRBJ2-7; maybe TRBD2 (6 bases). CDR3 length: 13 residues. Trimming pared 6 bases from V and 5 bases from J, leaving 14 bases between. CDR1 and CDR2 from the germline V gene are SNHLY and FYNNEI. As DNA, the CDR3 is TGTGCCAGCAGGGAGGACTGGGGGGACGAGCAGTACTTC. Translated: CASREDWGDEQYF. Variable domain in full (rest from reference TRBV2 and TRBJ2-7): EPEVTQTPSHQVTQMGQEVILRCVPISNHLYFYWYRQILGQKVEFLVSFYNNEISEKSEIFDDQFSVERPDGSNFTLKIRSTKLEDSAMYFCASREDWGDEQYFGPGTRLTVT.

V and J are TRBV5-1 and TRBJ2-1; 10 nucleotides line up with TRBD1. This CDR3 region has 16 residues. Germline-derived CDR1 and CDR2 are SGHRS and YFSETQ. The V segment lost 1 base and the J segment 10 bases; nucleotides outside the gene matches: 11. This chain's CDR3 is CASSLPPGTGAFEQFF. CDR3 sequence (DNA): TGCGCCAGCAGCTTGCCCCCCGGGACAGGGGCTTTCGAGCAGTTCTTC.

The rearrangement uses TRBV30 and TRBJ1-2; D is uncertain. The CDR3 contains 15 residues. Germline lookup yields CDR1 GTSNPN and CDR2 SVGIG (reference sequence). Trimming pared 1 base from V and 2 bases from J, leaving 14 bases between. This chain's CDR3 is CAWSAPPEANYGYTF. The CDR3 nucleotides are TGTGCCTGGAGTGCTCCCCCGGAGGCCAACTATGGCTACACCTTC.

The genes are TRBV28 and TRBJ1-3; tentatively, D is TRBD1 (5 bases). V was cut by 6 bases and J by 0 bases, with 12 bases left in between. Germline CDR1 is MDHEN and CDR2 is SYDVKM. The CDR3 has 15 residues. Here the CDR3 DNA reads TGTGCCAGCAGCATGGGGGGAGCCTCTGGAAACACCATATATTTT. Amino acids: CASSMGGASGNTIYF.

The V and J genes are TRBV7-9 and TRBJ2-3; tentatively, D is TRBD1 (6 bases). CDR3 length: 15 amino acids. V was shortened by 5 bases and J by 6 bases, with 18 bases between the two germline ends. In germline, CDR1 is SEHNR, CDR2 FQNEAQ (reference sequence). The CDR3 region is CASSQDGTRGDTQYF. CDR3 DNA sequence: TGTGCCAGCAGCCAGGACGGGACGAGGGGGGATACGCAGTATTTT.

CDR3 amino acids: CAWRETGLSGNTIYF. DNA for the CDR3: TGTGCCTGGAGAGAAACAGGTCTCTCTGGAAACACCATATATTTT. The genes are TRBV30 and TRBJ1-3; maybe TRBD1 (5 bases). Germline CDR1 is GTSNPN and CDR2 is SVGIG (reference sequence). This CDR3 has 15 residues. V gave up 3 bases and J gave up 0 bases, with 12 bases separating them.

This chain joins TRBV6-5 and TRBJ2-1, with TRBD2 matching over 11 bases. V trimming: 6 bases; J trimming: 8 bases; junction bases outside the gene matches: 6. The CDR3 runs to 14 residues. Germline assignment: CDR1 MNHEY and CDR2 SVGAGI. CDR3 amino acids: CASRMLLAGDEQFF. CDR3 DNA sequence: TGTGCCAGCAGGATGTTACTAGCGGGGGATGAGCAGTTCTTC.

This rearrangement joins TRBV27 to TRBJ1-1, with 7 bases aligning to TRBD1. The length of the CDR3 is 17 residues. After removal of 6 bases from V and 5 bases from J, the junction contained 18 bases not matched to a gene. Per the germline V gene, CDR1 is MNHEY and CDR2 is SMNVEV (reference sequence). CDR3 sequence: CASRPNLSRGFFTEAFF. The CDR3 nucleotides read TGTGCCAGCAGACCGAACCTAAGCAGGGGGTTTTTTACTGAAGCTTTCTTT.

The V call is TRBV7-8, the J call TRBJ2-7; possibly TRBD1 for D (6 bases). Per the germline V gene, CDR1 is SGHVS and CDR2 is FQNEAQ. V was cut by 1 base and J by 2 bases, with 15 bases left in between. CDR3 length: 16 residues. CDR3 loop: CASSLDLLQGTYEQYF. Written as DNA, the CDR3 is TGTGCCAGCAGCTTAGATCTTTTACAGGGAACCTACGAGCAGTACTTC.

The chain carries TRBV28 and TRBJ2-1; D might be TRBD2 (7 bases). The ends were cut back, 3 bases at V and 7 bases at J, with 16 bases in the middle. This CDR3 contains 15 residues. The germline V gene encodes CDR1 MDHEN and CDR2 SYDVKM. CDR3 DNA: TGTGCCAGCAGTTTCGGCCGGGGGGCGGGTAATGAGCAGTTCTTC. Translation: CASSFGRGAGNEQFF. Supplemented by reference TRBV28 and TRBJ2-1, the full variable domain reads DVKVTQSSRYLVKRTGEKVFLECVQDMDHENMFWYRQDPGLGLRLIYFSYDVKMKEKGDIPEGYSVSREKKERFSLILESASTNQTSMYLCASSFGRGAGNEQFFGPGTRLTVL.

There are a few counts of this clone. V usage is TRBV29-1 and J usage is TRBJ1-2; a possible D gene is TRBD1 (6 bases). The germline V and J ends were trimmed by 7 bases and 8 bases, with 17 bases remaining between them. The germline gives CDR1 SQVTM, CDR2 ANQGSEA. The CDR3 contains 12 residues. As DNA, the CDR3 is TGCAGCGCTGGACCGGACAGAGGGGGCTACACCTTC. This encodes CSAGPDRGGYTF.

The chain's CDR3 is CASSWVGQTTFGYTF. CDR3 coding DNA: TGTGCCAGCAGCTGGGTGGGACAGACGACTTTCGGCTACACCTTC. The chain uses TRBV5-4 and TRBJ1-2; 7 bases map to TRBD1. Trimming removed 3 bases from V and 8 bases from J; junction bases left unmatched: 13. The germline gives CDR1 SGHNT, CDR2 YYREEE (reference sequence). This CDR3 is 15 amino acids long. The whole variable domain, filled in from reference TRBV5-4 and TRBJ1-2, reads ETGVTQSPTHLIKTRGQQVTLRCSSQSGHNTVSWYQQALGQGPQFIFQYYREEENGRGNFPPRFSGLQFPNYSSELNVNALELDDSALYLCASSWVGQTTFGYTFGSGTRLTVV.

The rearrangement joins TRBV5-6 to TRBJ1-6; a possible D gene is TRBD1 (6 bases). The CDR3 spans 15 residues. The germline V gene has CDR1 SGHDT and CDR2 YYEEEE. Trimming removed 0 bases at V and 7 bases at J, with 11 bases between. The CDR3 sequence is CASSLDAGANSPLHF. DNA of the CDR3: TGTGCCAGCAGCTTGGATGCAGGGGCGAATTCACCCCTCCACTTT.

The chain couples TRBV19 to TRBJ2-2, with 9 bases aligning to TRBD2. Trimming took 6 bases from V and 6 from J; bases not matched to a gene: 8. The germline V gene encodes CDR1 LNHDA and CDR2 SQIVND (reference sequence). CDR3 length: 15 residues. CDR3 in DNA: TGTGCCAGTAGCAACATAGCGGGAGTCCCCGGGGAGCTGTTTTTT. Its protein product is CASSNIAGVPGELFF.

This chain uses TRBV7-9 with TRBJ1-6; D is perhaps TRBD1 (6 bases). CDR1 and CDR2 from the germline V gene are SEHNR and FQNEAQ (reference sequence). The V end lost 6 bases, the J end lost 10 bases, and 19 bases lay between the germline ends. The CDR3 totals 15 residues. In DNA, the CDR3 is TGTGCCAGCAGAAATACAGGGATTTCGGAATCACCCCTCCACTTT. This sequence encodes CASRNTGISESPLHF.

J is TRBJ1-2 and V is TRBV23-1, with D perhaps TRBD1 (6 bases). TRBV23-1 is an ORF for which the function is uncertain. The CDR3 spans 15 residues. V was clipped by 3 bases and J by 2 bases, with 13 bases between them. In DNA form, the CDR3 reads TGCGCCAGCAGTCATTATCCCGGACAGAACTATGGCTACACCTTC. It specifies CASSHYPGQNYGYTF.

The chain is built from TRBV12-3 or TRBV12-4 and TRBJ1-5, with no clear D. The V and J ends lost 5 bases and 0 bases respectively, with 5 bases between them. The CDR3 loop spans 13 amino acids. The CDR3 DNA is TGTGCCAGCAGTACCTATAGCAATCAGCCCCAGCATTTT. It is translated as CASSTYSNQPQHF.

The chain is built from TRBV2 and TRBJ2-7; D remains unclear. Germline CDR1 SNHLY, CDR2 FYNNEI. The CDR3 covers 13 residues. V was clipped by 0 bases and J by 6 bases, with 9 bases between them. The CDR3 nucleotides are TGTGCCAGCAGTGAAGCCCCCTCCGGCGAGCAGTACTTC. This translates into CASSEAPSGEQYF.

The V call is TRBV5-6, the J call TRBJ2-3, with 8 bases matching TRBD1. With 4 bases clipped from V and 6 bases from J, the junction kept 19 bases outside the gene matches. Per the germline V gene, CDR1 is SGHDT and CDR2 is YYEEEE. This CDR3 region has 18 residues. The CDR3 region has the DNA TGTGCCAGCAGCGAGACAGGGGTCCAACTTCTAACCCCGGATACGCAGTATTTT. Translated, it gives CASSETGVQLLTPDTQYF.

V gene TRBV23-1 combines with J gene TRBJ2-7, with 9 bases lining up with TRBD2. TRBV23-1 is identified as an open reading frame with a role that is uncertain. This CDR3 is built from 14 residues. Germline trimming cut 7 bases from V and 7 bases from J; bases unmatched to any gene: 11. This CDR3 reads CASTSGSGRYEQYF. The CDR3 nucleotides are TGCGCCAGCACCTCAGGTAGCGGGAGATATGAGCAGTACTTC.

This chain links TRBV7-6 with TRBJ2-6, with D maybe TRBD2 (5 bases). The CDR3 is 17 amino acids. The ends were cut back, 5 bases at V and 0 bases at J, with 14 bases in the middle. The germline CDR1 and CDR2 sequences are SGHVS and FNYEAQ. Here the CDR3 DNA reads TGTGCCAGCAGCATAACGAGCGGAATCTCTGGGGCCAACGTCCTGACTTTC. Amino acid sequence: CASSITSGISGANVLTF. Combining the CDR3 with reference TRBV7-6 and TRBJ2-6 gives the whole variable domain GAGVSQSPRYKVTKRGQDVALRCDPISGHVSLYWYRQALGQGPEFLTYFNYEAQQDKSGLPNDRFSAERPEGSISTLTIQRTEQRDSAMYRCASSITSGISGANVLTFGAGSRLTVL.

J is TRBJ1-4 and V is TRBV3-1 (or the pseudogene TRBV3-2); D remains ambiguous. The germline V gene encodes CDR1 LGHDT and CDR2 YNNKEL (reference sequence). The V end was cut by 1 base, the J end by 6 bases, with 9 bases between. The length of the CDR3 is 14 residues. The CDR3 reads CASSQVSGDEKLFF. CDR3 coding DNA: TGTGCCAGCAGCCAAGTTTCCGGAGATGAAAAACTGTTTTTT.

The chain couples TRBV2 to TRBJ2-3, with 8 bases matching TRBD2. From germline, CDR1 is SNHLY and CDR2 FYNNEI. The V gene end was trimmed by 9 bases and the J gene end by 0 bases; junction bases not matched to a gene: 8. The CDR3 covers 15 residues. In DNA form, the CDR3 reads TGTGCCAGGGGGTTTAGCGGGAAGAGCACAGATACGCAGTATTTT. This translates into CARGFSGKSTDTQYF.

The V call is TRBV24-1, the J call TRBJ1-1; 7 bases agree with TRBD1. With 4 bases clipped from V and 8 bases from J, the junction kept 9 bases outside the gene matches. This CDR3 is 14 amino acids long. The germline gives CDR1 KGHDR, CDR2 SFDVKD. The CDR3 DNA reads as TGTGCCACCAGTGACCCCCGGACAGGTTTGGAAGCTTTCTTT. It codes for CATSDPRTGLEAFF.